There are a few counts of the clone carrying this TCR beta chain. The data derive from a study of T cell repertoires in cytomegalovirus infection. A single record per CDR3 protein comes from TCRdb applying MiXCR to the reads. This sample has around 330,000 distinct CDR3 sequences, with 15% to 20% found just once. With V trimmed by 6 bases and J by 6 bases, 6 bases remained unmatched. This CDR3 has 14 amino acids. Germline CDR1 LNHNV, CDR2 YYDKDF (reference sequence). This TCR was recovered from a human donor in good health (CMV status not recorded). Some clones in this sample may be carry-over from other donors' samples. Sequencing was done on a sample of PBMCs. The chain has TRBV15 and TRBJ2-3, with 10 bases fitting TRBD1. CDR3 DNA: TGTGCCACCAGAATTGACAGGGGGCTGGATACGCAGTATTTT. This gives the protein CATRIDRGLDTQYF.